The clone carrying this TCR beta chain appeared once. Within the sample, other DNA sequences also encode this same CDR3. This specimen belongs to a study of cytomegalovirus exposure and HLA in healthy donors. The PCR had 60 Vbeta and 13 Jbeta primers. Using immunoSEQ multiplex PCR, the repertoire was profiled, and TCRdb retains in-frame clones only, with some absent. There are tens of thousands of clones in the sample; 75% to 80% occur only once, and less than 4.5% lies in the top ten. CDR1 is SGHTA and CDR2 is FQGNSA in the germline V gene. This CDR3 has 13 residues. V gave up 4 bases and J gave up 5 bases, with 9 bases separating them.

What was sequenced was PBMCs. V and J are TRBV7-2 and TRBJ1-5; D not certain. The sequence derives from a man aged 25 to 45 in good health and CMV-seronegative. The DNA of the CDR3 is TGTGCCAGCAGCTACAGCGGTGATCAGCCCCAGCATTTT. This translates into CASSYSGDQPQHF.